The T cell receptor beta chain described here comes from a study of graft-versus-host responses after intestinal transplantation. This CDR3 region has 13 residues. Germline V gene data show CDR1 as MNHNS and CDR2 as SASEGT. Trimming removed 5 bases from V and 7 bases from J; junction bases left unmatched: 1. TCRdb's table, derived via immunoSEQ multiplex PCR, lists solely in-frame clones and lacks some. The sample yields 50,000 to 60,000 clones, 85% to 95% seen once. A remark on this clone: Its antigen is as yet unknown.

The sample in question was unstimulated CD4+ T cells sorted from spleen or lymph node cells, obtained before transplant. The clonotype comes from a human donor who was the organ donor for an intestinal transplant. V and J are TRBV6-1 and TRBJ1-5; 11 positions agree with TRBD1. CDR3 nucleotides: TGTGCCAGCAGTTGGACAGGGGGCCAGCCCCAGCATTTT. Protein sequence: CASSWTGGQPQHF.